The T cell receptor (beta chain) under discussion was sequenced for a study of Tregs in tolerant kidney transplant recipients. Repertoires were generated with immunoSEQ multiplex PCR, while TCRdb's copy carries only in-frame clones and drops some. The specimen's table records roughly 2,400 clones. This CDR3 has 17 residues. CDR1 is LGHNA and CDR2 is YNFKEQ in the germline V gene. Related graft donors supplied nonmyeloablative bone marrow transplants, and mixed chimerism was transient. Remarks on this clone: The junction shows a germline mismatch at one end, possibly a read error. The CDR3 end lies 3 residues beyond the end of the read and is filled in from the germline J gene.

This chain joins TRBV4-2 and TRBJ2-7; 13 bases line up with TRBD2. Sequenced material: CD8+ T cells from blood (PBMCs), taken 6 months after the transplant. The source of this sequence is a human patient who received a combined kidney and bone marrow transplant. Some T cells may arise from the graft donor. CDR3 in amino acids: CASSQDGWTSGSGEQYF. The CDR3 DNA, read in part, is TGCGCCAGCAGCCAAGACGGCTGGACTAGCGGGAGTGGCGAG.